Listed below are T cell receptor beta chains from one sample, sequenced in a study of immune evolution from preneoplasia to lung adenocarcinoma. Some clones are missing from TCRdb's copy, which holds only in-frame ones; the method was immunoSEQ multiplex PCR. The sample contains some 5,000 clones, about 68% of which appear only once. Material: FFPE adjacent normal lung tissue. The source is a person aged 60 to 85 with lung adenocarcinoma. Each CDR3 is given with its conserved first and last residue. Each record gives: clone size, J gene, V gene, D gene, CDR3 DNA, CDR3 protein. The D gene is left open where the match is weak. Expanded clones are given a class, and other clones once, few, many or no size at all.

NA | TRBJ2-1 | TRBV7-8 | NA | TGTGCCAGCAGCTTAACTGGACTCTGGAGCTCCTACAATGAGCAGTTCTTC | CASSLTGLWSSYNEQFF
NA | TRBJ2-5 | TRBV6-1 | NA | TGTGCCAGCAGTGGGACAGCCCAAGAGACCCAGTACTTC | CASSGTAQETQYF
NA | TRBJ2-1 | TRBV6-1 | TRBD2 | TGTGCCAGCACCCCAAGGGGAGGGCTCTACAATGAGCAGTTCTTC | CASTPRGGLYNEQFF
large | TRBJ1-2 | TRBV11-3 | NA | TGTGCCAGCCGCCCGGGTGGGGGAACCCGCTATGGCTACACCTTC | CASRPGGGTRYGYTF
NA | TRBJ2-5 | TRBV5-1 | TRBD2 | TGCGCCAGCAGGGCACCTAGCGGGGAGACCCAGTACTTC | CASRAPSGETQYF
NA | TRBJ2-1 | TRBV5-1 | NA | TGCGCCAGCAGCTTAAGCGGAGGATACAATGAGCAGTTCTTC | CASSLSGGYNEQFF
NA | TRBJ1-1 | TRBV5-6 | NA | TGTGCCAGCAGCTTGGAGCCGGGACCCAACACTGAAGCTTTCTTT | CASSLEPGPNTEAFF
NA | TRBJ2-4 | TRBV5-1 | TRBD1 | TGCGCCAGCAGCCCGAGGGACAGCAAAAACATTCAGTACTTC | CASSPRDSKNIQYF
NA | TRBJ2-3 | TRBV29-1 | NA | TGCAGCGTTCCCTCGAGCACCGGCACAGATACGCAGTATTTT | CSVPSSTGTDTQYF
NA | TRBJ2-3 | TRBV10-2 | NA | TGCGCCAGAGCGGACCTAAGGCCACCTCCCTCAGATACGCAGTATTTT | CARADLRPPPSDTQYF
NA | TRBJ1-3 | TRBV9 | NA | TGTGCCAGCAGCGTAGGTTCCCAGAGGAGCTCTGGAAACACCATATATTTT | CASSVGSQRSSGNTIYF
few | TRBJ2-3 | TRBV6-5 | TRBD2 | TGTGCCAGCACTGGGACTAGCGACCACACAGATACGCAGTATTTT | CASTGTSDHTDTQYF
NA | TRBJ1-2 | TRBV28 | NA | TGTGCCAGCATCGATAACTATGGCTACACCTTC | CASIDNYGYTF
NA | TRBJ2-7 | TRBV29-1 | NA | TGCAGCGTCAAGGGGTTGGCGTACGAGCAGTACTTC | CSVKGLAYEQYF
NA | TRBJ1-5 | TRBV11-2 | NA | TGTGCCAGCAGCTTAGATCTTTCGCGGGGAGGCAATCAGCCCCAGCATTTT | CASSLDLSRGGNQPQHF
few | TRBJ1-5 | TRBV29-1 | TRBD1 | TGCAGCGTAGGACAGGGCTCGGGTCAGCCCCAGCATTTT | CSVGQGSGQPQHF
NA | TRBJ2-5 | TRBV29-1 | NA | TGCAGCGCTTCCGACAGGTTCCAAGAGACCCAGTACTTC | CSASDRFQETQYF
once | TRBJ2-1 | TRBV6-5 | NA | TGTGCCAGCAGTTACCCTAGGACAGAGAGTTACAATGAGCAGTTCTTC | CASSYPRTESYNEQFF
NA | TRBJ2-5 | TRBV4-2 | TRBD1 | TGTGCCAGCAGCCAAGATGGGGGGTCCGGACAGGGGAAGGCGGGAGAGACCCAGTACTTC | CASSQDGGSGQGKAGETQYF
NA | TRBJ1-2 | TRBV11-2 | TRBD1 | TGTGCCAGCAGCTTAGACACCGGACAGGGCGTCTATGGCTACACCTTC | CASSLDTGQGVYGYTF
NA | TRBJ2-1 | TRBV18 | TRBD1 | TGTGCCAGCTCACCGCGAAGCCCGGGACAGAACTACAATGAGCAGTTCTTC | CASSPRSPGQNYNEQFF
once | TRBJ2-2 | TRBV5-4 | NA | TGTGCCAGCAGCTTCGCACAGGGTTTCGGGGAGCTGTTTTTT | CASSFAQGFGELFF
NA | TRBJ2-3 | TRBV28 | NA | TGTGCCAGCAGTTCTTTCAGGGCGAGCACAGATACGCAGTATTTT | CASSSFRASTDTQYF
NA | TRBJ1-2 | TRBV6-1 | TRBD1 | TGTGCCAGCAGTGAAGCTTCAGGGGGCTATGGCTACACCTTC | CASSEASGGYGYTF
NA | TRBJ1-1 | TRBV6-6 | TRBD1 | TGTGCCAGCAGTTCCCCCACAGGGGCGGTTGAAGCTTTCTTT | CASSSPTGAVEAFF
NA | TRBJ1-2 | TRBV4-1 | NA | TGCGCCAGCAGCCAAGCCGGGGACACCTCCTATGGCTACACCTTC | CASSQAGDTSYGYTF
few | TRBJ1-2 | TRBV6-5 | NA | TGTGCCAGCAGGAGCCAAAGGAATGGCTACACCTTC | CASRSQRNGYTF
NA | TRBJ2-7 | TRBV5-4 | NA | TGTGCCAGCAGCCAAGGGCCTCTCCTGGGGTACGAGCAGTACTTC | CASSQGPLLGYEQYF
NA | TRBJ1-1 | TRBV28 | NA | TGTGCCAGCAGTTACGGGACCGTGGGAACTGAAGCTTTCTTT | CASSYGTVGTEAFF
NA | TRBJ1-2 | TRBV29-1 | NA | TGCAGCGCGAGGGGCCATGGCTCGGGGGATGGCTACACCTTC | CSARGHGSGDGYTF
few | TRBJ2-1 | TRBV7-9 | NA | TGTGCCAGCAGCGCGCCGATACGAAATGAGCAGTTCTTC | CASSAPIRNEQFF
NA | TRBJ2-4 | TRBV28 | NA | TGTGCCAGCAGTTCCATCCCTTCCAAAAACATTCAGTACTTC | CASSSIPSKNIQYF
NA | TRBJ2-7 | TRBV7-8 | TRBD1 | TGTGCCAGCAGCTCCCGGACAGGGAATTACGAGCAGTACTTC | CASSSRTGNYEQYF
NA | TRBJ2-1 | TRBV4-1 | NA | TGCGCCAGCAGCCATTTGGACAGAAGCTCCTACAATGAGCAGTTCTTC | CASSHLDRSSYNEQFF
few | TRBJ1-1 | TRBV5-1 | TRBD1 | TGCGCCAGCAGCCCCGCCGGGACAGATAACACTGAAGCTTTCTTT | CASSPAGTDNTEAFF
medium-sized | TRBJ2-3 | TRBV7-3 | TRBD2 | TGTGCCAGCAGCTTAACCAGCGGGGAAACAGATACGCAGTATTTT | CASSLTSGETDTQYF
NA | TRBJ1-5 | TRBV10-1 | NA | TGCGCCAGCAGTGAGTCGGTCCCCTTCAATCAGCCCCAGCATTTT | CASSESVPFNQPQHF
NA | TRBJ2-1 | TRBV7-3 | TRBD2 | TGTGCCAGCAGCCCCCAAATTGTTAGCGGGGCCAATGAGCAGTTCTTC | CASSPQIVSGANEQFF
NA | TRBJ2-1 | TRBV29-1 | NA | TGCAGCGTTATTAGAGGGATCGATGAGCAGTTCTTC | CSVIRGIDEQFF
NA | TRBJ2-3 | TRBV5-1 | TRBD2 | TGCGCCAGCAGCGAGCAGGTAGCGGGAGGTACAGATACGCAGTATTTT | CASSEQVAGGTDTQYF
once | TRBJ2-7 | TRBV7-8 | NA | TGTGCCAGCAGCTACGGGCAAACCTACGAGCAGTACTTC | CASSYGQTYEQYF
NA | TRBJ2-1 | TRBV6-5 | NA | TGTGCCAGCAGTTACTCGAGGAGAGGGGGAAATGAGCAGTTCTTC | CASSYSRRGGNEQFF
once | TRBJ1-1 | TRBV4-1 | NA | TGCGCCAGCAGCCCCAGCAGGGTTATGAACACTGAAGCTTTCTTT | CASSPSRVMNTEAFF
once | TRBJ2-3 | TRBV7-9 | TRBD2 | TGTGCCAGCAGCATAGCGGGATTCACAGATACGCAGTATTTT | CASSIAGFTDTQYF
NA | TRBJ2-1 | TRBV19 | NA | TGTGCCAGTAGTGGATCAGGGAATGAGCAGTTCTTC | CASSGSGNEQFF
NA | TRBJ1-2 | TRBV28 | NA | TGTGCCAGCAACAAACCGCAGGGGTGGTGGGGCTACACCTTC | CASNKPQGWWGYTF
NA | TRBJ1-2 | TRBV11-2 | NA | TGTGCCAGCAGCTTAGGCAGGGCCTATGGCTACACCTTC | CASSLGRAYGYTF
once | TRBJ2-1 | TRBV7-9 | TRBD2 | TGTGCCAGCAGCTTGACTAGCGGGAGTCGCGATGAGCAGTTCTTC | CASSLTSGSRDEQFF
once | TRBJ1-5 | TRBV27 | NA | TGTGCCAGCAGTTTAGCGGGGACGAGGGGCAATCAGCCCCAGCATTTT | CASSLAGTRGNQPQHF